This TCR beta chain was sequenced in a study of post-analysis software for immune sequencing data. General study points: With F measure, samples from one preparation batch clustered together strongly. Several TRBV segments occurring more often in patients than controls included TRBV5-6, TRBV5-1 and TRBV20-1.

Concerning this clonotype itself: The antigen is unknown.

There are 19 residues in the CDR3. Germline CDR1 MGHRA, CDR2 YSYEKL. J was trimmed by 4 bases and V by 4 bases; bases with no gene match: 17. Tagging with unique molecular identifiers was a feature of the TCR beta cDNA libraries. One entry per CDR3 protein results from TCRdb running MiXCR on the PCR reads. The sample has hundreds of thousands of distinct CDR3 sequences, roughly 29% seen once; the top ten hold roughly 0.54%. The clonotype comes from a girl under 18 with multiple sclerosis. Sequencing was done on a sample of blood. The gene calls are TRBV4-1 and TRBJ2-5; TRBD2 matches at 11 bases. The CDR3 region is CASSPRLAGGLLSPETQYF. CDR3 sequence (DNA): TGCGCCAGCAGCCCTCGGTTAGCGGGGGGGCTATTGTCCCCAGAGACCCAGTACTTC.